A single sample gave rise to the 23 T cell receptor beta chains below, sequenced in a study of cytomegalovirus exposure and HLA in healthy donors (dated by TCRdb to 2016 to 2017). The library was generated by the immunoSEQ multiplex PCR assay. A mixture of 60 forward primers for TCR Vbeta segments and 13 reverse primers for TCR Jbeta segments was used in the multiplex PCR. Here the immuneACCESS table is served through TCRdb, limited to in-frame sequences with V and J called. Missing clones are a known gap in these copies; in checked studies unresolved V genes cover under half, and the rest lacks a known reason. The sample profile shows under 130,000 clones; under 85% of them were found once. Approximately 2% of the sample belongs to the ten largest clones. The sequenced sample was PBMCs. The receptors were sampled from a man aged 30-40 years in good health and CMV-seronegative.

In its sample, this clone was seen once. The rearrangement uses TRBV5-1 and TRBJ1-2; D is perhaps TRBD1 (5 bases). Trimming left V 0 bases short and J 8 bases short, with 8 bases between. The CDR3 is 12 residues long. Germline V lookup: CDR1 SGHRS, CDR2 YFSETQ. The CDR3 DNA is TGCGCCAGCAGCTTGGACAGGCTCGGCTACACCTTC. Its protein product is CASSLDRLGYTF.

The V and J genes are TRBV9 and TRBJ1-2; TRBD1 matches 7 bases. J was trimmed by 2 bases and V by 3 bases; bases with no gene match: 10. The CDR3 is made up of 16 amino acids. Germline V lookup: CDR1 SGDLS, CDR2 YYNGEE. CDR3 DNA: TGTGCCAGCAGCGGATACACCCGGACAGGAAACTATGGCTACACCTTC. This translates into CASSGYTRTGNYGYTF.

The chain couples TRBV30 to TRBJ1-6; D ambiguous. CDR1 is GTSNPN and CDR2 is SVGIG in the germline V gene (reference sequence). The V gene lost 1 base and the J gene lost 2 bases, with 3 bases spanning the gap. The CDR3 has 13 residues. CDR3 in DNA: TGTGCCTGGAGTGCGGCCTATAATTCACCCCTCCACTTT. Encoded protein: CAWSAAYNSPLHF.

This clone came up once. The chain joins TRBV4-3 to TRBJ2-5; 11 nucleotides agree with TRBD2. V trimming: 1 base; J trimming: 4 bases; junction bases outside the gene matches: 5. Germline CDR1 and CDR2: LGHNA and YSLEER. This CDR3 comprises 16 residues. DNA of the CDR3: TGCGCCAGCAGCCAAGCCCTCCTAGCGGGGGGAGAGACCCAGTACTTC. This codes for CASSQALLAGGETQYF.

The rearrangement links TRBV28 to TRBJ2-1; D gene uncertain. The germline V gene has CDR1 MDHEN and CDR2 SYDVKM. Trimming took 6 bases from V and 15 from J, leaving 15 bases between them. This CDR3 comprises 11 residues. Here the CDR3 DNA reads TGTGCCAGCAGGAATGATCTAGAACGGTTCTTC. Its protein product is CASRNDLERFF.

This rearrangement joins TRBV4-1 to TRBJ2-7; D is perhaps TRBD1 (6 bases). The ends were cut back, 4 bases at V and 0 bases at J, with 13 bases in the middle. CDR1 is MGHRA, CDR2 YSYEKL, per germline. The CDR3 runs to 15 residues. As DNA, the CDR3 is TGCGCCAGCAGCCGAGAGACAGGACGCTCCTACGAGCAGTACTTC. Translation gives CASSRETGRSYEQYF.

In DNA form, the CDR3 reads TGCAGCGTTGGAGAACAGGTTGCCACAGATACGCAGTATTTT. The encoded protein is CSVGEQVATDTQYF. The chain is built from TRBV29-1 and TRBJ2-3; possibly TRBD1 for D (5 bases). The CDR3 contains 14 residues. Germline CDR1 SQVTM, CDR2 ANQGSEA. V gave up 4 bases and J gave up 2 bases, with 13 bases separating them.

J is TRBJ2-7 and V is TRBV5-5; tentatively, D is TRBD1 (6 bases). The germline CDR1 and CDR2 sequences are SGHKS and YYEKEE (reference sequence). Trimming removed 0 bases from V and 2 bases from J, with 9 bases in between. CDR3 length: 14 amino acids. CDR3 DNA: TGTGCCAGCAGCTTGGGCCAGGGGCCCTACGAGCAGTACTTC. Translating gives CASSLGQGPYEQYF.

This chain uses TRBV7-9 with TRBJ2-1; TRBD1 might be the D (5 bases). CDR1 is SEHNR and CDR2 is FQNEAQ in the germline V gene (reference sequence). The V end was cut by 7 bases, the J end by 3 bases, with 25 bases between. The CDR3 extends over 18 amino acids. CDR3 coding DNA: TGTGCCAGCACGGCCCTATCGATCAGGGATGCGATCTACAATGAGCAGTTCTTC. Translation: CASTALSIRDAIYNEQFF.

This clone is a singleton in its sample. The CDR3 sequence: CSLAGEETQYF. CDR3 DNA: TGCAGTCTAGCGGGAGAAGAGACCCAGTACTTC. The J gene is TRBJ2-5, the V gene TRBV20-1, with TRBD2 identical over 10 bases. Germline-derived CDR1 and CDR2 are DFQATT and SNEGSKA (reference sequence). This CDR3 is built from 11 residues. The trim removed 8 bases at V and 3 bases at J, leaving 0 bases unmatched.

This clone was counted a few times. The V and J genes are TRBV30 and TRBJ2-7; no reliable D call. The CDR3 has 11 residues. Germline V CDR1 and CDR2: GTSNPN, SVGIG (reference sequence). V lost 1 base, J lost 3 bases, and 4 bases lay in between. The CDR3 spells CAWSGSYEQYF. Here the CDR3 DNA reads TGTGCCTGGAGTGGGAGCTACGAGCAGTACTTC. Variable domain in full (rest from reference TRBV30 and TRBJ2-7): SQTIHQWPATLVQPVGSPLSLECTVEGTSNPNLYWYRQAAGRGLQLLFYSVGIGQISSEVPQNLSASRPQDRQFILSSKKLLLSDSGFYLCAWSGSYEQYFGPGTRLTVT.

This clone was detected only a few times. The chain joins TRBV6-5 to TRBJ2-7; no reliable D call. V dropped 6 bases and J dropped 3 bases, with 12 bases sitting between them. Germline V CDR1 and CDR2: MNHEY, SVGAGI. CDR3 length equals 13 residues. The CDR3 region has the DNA TGTGCCAGCAGGCGGAGAGGTATCTACGAGCAGTACTTC. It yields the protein CASRRRGIYEQYF.

The CDR3 region is CASTPDIQNQPQHF. The CDR3 DNA follows: TGTGCCAGTACCCCGGACATACAAAATCAGCCCCAGCATTTT. The rearrangement uses TRBV19 and TRBJ1-5, with D perhaps TRBD1 (5 bases). Germline CDR1 reads LNHDA; CDR2 reads SQIVND (reference sequence). The germline V and J ends were trimmed by 7 bases and 4 bases, with 14 bases remaining between them. The CDR3 has 14 residues. Full variable domain (rest looked up from reference TRBV19 and TRBJ1-5): DGGITQSPKYLFRKEGQNVTLSCEQNLNHDAMYWYRQDPGQGLRLIYYSQIVNDFQKGDIAEGYSVSREKKESFPLTVTSAQKNPTAFYLCASTPDIQNQPQHFGDGTRLSIL.

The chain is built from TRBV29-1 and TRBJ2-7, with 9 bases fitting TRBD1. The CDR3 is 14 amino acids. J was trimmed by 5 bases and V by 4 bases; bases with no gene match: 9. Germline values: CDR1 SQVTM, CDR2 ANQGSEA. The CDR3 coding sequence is TGCAGCGTTGGACCAGGGACAGGGTACCACGAGCAGTACTTC. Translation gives CSVGPGTGYHEQYF.

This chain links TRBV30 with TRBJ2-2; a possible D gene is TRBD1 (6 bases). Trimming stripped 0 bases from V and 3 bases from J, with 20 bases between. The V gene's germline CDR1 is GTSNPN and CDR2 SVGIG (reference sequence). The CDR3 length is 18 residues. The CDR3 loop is CAWSVWGQPGGYTGELFF. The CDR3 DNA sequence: TGTGCCTGGAGTGTTTGGGGGCAGCCTGGGGGCTACACCGGGGAGCTGTTTTTT.

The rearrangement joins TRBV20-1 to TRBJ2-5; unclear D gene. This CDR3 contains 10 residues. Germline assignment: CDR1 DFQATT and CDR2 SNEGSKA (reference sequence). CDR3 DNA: TGCAAGAAGGAGCAAGAGACCCAGTACTTC. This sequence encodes CKKEQETQYF.

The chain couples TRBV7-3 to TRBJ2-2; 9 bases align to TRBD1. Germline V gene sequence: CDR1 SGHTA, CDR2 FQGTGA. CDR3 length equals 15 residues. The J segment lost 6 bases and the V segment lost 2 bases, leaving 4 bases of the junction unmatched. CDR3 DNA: TGTGCCAGCAGCTTAGGAGGGACAGGGTCCGGGGAGCTGTTTTTT. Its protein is CASSLGGTGSGELFF.

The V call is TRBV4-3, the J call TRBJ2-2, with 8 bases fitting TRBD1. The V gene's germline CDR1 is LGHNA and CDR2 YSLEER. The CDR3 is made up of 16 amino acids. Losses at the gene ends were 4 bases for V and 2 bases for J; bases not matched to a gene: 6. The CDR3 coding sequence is TGCGCCAGCAGCCGTGCCGGGACAGGAAACACCGGGGAGCTGTTTTTT. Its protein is CASSRAGTGNTGELFF.

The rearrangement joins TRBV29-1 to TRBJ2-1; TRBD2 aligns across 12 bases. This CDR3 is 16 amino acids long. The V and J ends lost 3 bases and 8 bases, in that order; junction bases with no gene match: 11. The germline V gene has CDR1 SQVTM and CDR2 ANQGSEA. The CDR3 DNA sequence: TGCAGCGTTGACGCCCAACTAGCGGGGGGTCCCCATGAGCAGTTCTTC. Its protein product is CSVDAQLAGGPHEQFF.

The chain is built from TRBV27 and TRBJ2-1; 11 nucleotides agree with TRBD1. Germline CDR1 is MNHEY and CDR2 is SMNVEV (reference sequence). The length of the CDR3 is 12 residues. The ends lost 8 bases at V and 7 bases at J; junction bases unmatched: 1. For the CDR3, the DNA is TGTGCCAGCGGGGACAGGGGGAATGAGCAGTTCTTC. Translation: CASGDRGNEQFF.

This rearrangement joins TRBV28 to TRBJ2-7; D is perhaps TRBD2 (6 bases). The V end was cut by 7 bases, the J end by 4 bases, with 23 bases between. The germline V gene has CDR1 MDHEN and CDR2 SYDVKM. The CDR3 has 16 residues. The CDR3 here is CASTLPVGGSRYEQYF. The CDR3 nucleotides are TGTGCCAGCACCCTTCCCGTCGGAGGGTCCAGGTACGAGCAGTACTTC.

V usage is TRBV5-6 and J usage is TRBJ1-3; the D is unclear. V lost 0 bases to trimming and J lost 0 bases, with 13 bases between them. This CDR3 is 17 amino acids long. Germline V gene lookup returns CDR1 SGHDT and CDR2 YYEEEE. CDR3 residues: CASSLVRGGYSGNTIYF. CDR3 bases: TGTGCCAGCAGCTTGGTCCGAGGAGGCTACTCTGGAAACACCATATATTTT. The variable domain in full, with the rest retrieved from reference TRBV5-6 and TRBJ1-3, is DAGVTQSPTHLIKTRGQQVTLRCSPKSGHDTVSWYQQALGQGPQFIFQYYEEEERQRGNFPDRFSGHQFPNYSSELNVNALLLGDSALYLCASSLVRGGYSGNTIYFGEGSWLTVV.

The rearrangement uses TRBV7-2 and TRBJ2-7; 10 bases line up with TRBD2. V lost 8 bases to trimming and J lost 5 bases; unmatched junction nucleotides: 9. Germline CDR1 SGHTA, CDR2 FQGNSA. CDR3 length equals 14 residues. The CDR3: CASGVAGGIHEQYF. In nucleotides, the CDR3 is TGTGCCAGCGGAGTAGCGGGAGGTATCCACGAGCAGTACTTC.